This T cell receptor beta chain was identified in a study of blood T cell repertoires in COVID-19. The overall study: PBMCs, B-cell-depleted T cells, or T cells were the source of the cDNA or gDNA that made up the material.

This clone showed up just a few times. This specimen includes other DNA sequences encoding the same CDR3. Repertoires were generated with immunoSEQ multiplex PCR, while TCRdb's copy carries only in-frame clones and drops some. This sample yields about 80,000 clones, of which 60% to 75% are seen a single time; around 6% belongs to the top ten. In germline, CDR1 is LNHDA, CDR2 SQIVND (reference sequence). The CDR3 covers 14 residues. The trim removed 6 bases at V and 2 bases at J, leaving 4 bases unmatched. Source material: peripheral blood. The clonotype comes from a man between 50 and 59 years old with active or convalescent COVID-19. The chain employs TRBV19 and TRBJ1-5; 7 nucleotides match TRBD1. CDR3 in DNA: TGTGCCAGTAGAGGTACAGGGGGCAATCAGCCCCAGCATTTT. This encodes CASRGTGGNQPQHF. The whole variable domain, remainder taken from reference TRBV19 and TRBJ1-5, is DGGITQSPKYLFRKEGQNVTLSCEQNLNHDAMYWYRQDPGQGLRLIYYSQIVNDFQKGDIAEGYSVSREKKESFPLTVTSAQKNPTAFYLCASRGTGGNQPQHFGDGTRLSIL.